This TCR beta chain was recorded in a study of graft-versus-host responses after intestinal transplantation. Profiling relied on immunoSEQ multiplex PCR, and the TCRdb table lists in-frame clones only, not all of them. This sample yields over 70,000 clones, of which roughly 89% are seen a single time; less than 4.5% belongs to the top ten. The V end was cut by 2 bases, the J end by 4 bases, with 24 bases between. CDR1 is SGDLS and CDR2 is YYNGEE in the germline V gene. The CDR3 spans 19 residues. Points on this clone: Its antigen is undetermined.

The receptor was isolated from a human donor who was the organ donor for an intestinal transplant. The sequences come from unstimulated CD8+ T cells sorted from spleen or lymph node cells, collected before transplant. This chain links TRBV9 with TRBJ2-2; D perhaps matches TRBD2 (5 bases). In DNA form, the CDR3 reads TGTGCCAGCAGCGTTGGCCTCGAGGGAATCGGGTCAGGCACCGGGGAGCTGTTTTTT. Translating it yields CASSVGLEGIGSGTGELFF.